The present T cell receptor (beta chain) was sequenced within a study of low-dose radiotherapy and immunotherapy resistance in tumors. Study summary: Individuals in Cohort 2 had 1 Gy per fraction every two weeks, adding up to 13 Gy over 26 weeks.

In its sample, this clonotype was seen many times. TRAV- and TRBV-specific primers, spanning alpha and beta chains, primed first-strand cDNA. For amplifying TCRs, the PCR ran for about 20 cycles with Phusion, which was used together with a constant-region primer and the adapter on the V primers. One entry per CDR3 protein results from TCRdb running MiXCR on the reads. The sample holds under 95,000 distinct CDR3 sequences, 17% seen once. Sample time point: after trial treatment. Treatment in this sample: LDRT plus nivolumab, ipilimumab, low-dose cyclophosphamide and aspirin (RACIN trial). CDR3 length: 19 amino acids. Looked up from germline, CDR1 is SGHRS and CDR2 is YFSETQ. After removal of 0 bases from V and 0 bases from J, the junction contained 10 bases not matched to a gene.

This TCR was recovered from a male donor with prostate cancer. The chain recombines TRBV5-1 with TRBJ2-1, with TRBD2 matching over 9 bases. This sample comprised PBMCs, obtained after low-dose radiotherapy plus immunotherapy. CDR3 in amino acids: CASSLGSGGSLSSYNEQFF. DNA for the CDR3: TGCGCCAGCAGCTTGGGTAGCGGGGGATCCCTAAGCTCCTACAATGAGCAGTTCTTC.